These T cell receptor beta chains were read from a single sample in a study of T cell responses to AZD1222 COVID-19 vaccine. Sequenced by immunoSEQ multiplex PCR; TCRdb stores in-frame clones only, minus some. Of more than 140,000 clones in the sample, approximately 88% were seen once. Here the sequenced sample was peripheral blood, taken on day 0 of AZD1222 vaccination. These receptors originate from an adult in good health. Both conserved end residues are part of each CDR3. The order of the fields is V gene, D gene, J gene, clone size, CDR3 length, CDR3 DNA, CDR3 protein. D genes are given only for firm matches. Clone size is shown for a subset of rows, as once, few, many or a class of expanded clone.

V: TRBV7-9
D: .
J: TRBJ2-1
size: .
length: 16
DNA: TGTGCCAGCAGCCCCACGTCAGGGACGGTGTACAATGAGCAGTTCTTC
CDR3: CASSPTSGTVYNEQFF

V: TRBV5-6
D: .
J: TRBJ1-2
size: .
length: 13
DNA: TGTGCCAGCAGCTTAAGGCGAATTGATGGCTACACCTTC
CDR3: CASSLRRIDGYTF

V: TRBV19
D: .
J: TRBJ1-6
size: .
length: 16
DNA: TGTGCCACTAAGAGAGGGCCGAGCTCCTATAATTCACCCCTCCACTTT
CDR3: CATKRGPSSYNSPLHF

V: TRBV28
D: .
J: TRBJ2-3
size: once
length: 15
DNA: TGTGCCAGCAGCCCAGAGGGGCGGGCTCAGGATACGCAGTATTTT
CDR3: CASSPEGRAQDTQYF

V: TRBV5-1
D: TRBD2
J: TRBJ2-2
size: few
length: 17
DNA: TGCGCCAGCAGCTTTCTAGCGGGAGCCCTCAACACCGGGGAGCTGTTTTTT
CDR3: CASSFLAGALNTGELFF

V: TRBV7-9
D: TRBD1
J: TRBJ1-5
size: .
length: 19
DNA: TGTGCCAGCAGCTTAGAGGGGGAAGGACAGGGGTTCACCAATCAGCCCCAGCATTTT
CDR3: CASSLEGEGQGFTNQPQHF

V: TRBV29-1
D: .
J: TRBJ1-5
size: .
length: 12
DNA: TGCAGCGTTAGGGACACAGGTCAGCCCCAGCATTTT
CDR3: CSVRDTGQPQHF

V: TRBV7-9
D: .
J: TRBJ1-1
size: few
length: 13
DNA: TGTGCCAGCAGCTCGGACCAGAACACTGAAGCTTTCTTT
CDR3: CASSSDQNTEAFF

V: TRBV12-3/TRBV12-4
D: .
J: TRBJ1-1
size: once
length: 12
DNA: TGTGCCAGCAGCCCCTATAACACTGAAGCTTTCTTT
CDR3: CASSPYNTEAFF

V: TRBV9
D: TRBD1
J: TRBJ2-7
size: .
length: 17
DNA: TGTGCCAGCAGCGTAGAGTTAGGACAGGACAGTGCCTACGAGCAGTACTTC
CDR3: CASSVELGQDSAYEQYF

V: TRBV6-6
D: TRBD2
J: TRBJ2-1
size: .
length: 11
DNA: TGTGCCATCACTAGCGGCAATGAGCAGTTCTTC
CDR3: CAITSGNEQFF

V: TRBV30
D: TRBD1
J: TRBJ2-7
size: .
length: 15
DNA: TGTGCCTGGAGACGCAGGGACAGGGACTTATACGAGCAGTACTTC
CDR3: CAWRRRDRDLYEQYF

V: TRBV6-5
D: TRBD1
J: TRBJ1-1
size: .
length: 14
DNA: TGTGCCAGCAGTCCAACAGGGGCTCGGGCTGAAGCTTTCTTT
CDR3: CASSPTGARAEAFF

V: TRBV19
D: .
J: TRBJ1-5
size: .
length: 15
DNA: TGTGCCAGTAGGCCTGGGGGGGGCTTCAATCAGCCCCAGCATTTT
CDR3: CASRPGGGFNQPQHF

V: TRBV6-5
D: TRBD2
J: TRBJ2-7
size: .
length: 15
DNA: TGTGCCAGCAGATACCTCGGGGGGGGCTCCCTGGTTCATCACTTC
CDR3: CASRYLGGGSLVHHF

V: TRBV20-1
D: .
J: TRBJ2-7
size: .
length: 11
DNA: TGCAGTACCCCCTCCGGAAGCGAGCAGTACTTC
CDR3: CSTPSGSEQYF

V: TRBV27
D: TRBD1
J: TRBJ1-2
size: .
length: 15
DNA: TGTGCCAGCAGTCCTCCGGGACAGGGTTTCTATGGCTACACCTTC
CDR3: CASSPPGQGFYGYTF

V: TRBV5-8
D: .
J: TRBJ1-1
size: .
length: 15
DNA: TGTGCCAGCAGCTTTACGGGGGCGATGAACACTGAAGCTTTCTTT
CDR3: CASSFTGAMNTEAFF

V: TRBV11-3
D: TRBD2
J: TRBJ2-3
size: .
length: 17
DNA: TGTGCCAGCAGCATATACGGGGCGGGAGGGCCATCAGATACGCAGTATTTT
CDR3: CASSIYGAGGPSDTQYF

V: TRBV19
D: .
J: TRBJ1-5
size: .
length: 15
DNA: TGTGCCAGTAGTATGTATCAGGGTAGCAATCAGCCCCAGCATTTT
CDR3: CASSMYQGSNQPQHF

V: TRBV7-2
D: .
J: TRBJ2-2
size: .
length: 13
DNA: TGTGCCAGCAGTGCGGCCCCGACCGGGGAGCTGTTTTTT
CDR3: CASSAAPTGELFF

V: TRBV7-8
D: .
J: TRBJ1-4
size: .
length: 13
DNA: TGTGCCAGCAGCTCGTTTGACAGTGAAAAACTGTTTTTT
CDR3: CASSSFDSEKLFF

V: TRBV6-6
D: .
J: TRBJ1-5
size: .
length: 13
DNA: TGTGCCAGCAGTTACGACTACATACAGCCCCAGCATTTT
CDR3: CASSYDYIQPQHF

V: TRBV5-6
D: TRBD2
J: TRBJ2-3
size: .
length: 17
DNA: TGTGCCAGCAGCTTGGGACAGGGACTAGCGCCTCCAGATACGCAGTATTTT
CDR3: CASSLGQGLAPPDTQYF

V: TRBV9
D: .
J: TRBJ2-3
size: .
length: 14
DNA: TGTGCCAGCAGCGTAAAAGGGAGTGAAGATACGCAGTATTTT
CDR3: CASSVKGSEDTQYF

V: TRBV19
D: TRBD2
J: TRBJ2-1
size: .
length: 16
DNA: TGTGCCAGTAGTGGCATACTAGCGGGCTCCTACAATGAGCAGTTCTTC
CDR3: CASSGILAGSYNEQFF

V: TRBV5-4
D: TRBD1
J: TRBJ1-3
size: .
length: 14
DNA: TGTGCCAGCAGCTTCGGGACAGTCGGAAACACCATATATTTT
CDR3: CASSFGTVGNTIYF

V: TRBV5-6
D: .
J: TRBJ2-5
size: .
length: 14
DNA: TGTGCCAGCAGCTTGTTGAAGCTCCGCGAGACCCAGTACTTC
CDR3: CASSLLKLRETQYF

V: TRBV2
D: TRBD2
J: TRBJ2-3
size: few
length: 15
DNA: TGTGCCAGCAGTCCCTGGACTAGCGGCACAGATACGCAGTATTTT
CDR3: CASSPWTSGTDTQYF

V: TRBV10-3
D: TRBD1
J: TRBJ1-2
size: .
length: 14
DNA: TGTGCCATCAGTGATGACAGGGGATCCTATGGCTACACCTTC
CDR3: CAISDDRGSYGYTF

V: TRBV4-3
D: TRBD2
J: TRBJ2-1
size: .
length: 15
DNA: TGCGCCAGCAGCCTCGGACTAGCGTACTACAATGAGCAGTTCTTC
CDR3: CASSLGLAYYNEQFF

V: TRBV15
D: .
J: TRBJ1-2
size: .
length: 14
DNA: TGTGCCACCAGCAGAGATGGGACCGAATTCGGCTACACCTTC
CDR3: CATSRDGTEFGYTF

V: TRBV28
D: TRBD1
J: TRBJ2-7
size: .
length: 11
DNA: TGTGCCAGCAGCACAGGGGTTGCGCAGTACTTC
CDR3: CASSTGVAQYF

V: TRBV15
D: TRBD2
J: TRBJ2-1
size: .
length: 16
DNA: TGTGCCACCAGCAGAGTTATAGCGGGAGGGGGCAATGAGCAGTTCTTC
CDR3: CATSRVIAGGGNEQFF

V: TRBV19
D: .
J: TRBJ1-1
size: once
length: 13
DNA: TGTGCCAGTAGTAAAGGGGGGAACACTGAAGCTTTCTTT
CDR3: CASSKGGNTEAFF

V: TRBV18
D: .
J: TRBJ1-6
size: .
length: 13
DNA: TGTGCCAGCTCACCCGGACGGGGTTCACCCCTCCACTTT
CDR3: CASSPGRGSPLHF

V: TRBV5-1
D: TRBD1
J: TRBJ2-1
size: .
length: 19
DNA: TGCGCCAGCAGCTTGCGGATGACAGGGGGCACGATATCCTACAATGAGCAGTTCTTC
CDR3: CASSLRMTGGTISYNEQFF

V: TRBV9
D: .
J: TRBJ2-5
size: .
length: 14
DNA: TGTGCCAGCAGCCTTGCGGCGGGAAAAGAGACCCAGTACTTC
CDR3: CASSLAAGKETQYF

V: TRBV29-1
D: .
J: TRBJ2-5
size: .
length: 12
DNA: TGCAGCGTTGGCCCCAGCCAAGAGACCCAGTACTTC
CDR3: CSVGPSQETQYF

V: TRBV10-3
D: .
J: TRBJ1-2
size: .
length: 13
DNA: TGTGCCATCAGTGGCCGGGTCGTAGATGGCTACACCTTC
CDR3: CAISGRVVDGYTF

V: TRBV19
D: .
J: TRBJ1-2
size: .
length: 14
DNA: TGTGCCAGTACTAACATCCTCACTGACTATGGCTACACCTTC
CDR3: CASTNILTDYGYTF

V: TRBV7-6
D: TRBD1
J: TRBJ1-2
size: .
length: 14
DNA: TGTGCCAGCAGCCTTGGACAGGGGGCGTTTGGCTACACCTTC
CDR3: CASSLGQGAFGYTF

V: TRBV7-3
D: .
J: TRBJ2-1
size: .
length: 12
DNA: TGTGCCAGCAGGTTAGTTGCGGCTGAGCAGTTCTTC
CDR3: CASRLVAAEQFF

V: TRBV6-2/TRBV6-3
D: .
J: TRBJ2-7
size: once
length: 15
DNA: TGTGCCAGCAGTTCGGAGGGGCATCCCTCCTACGAGCAGTACTTC
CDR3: CASSSEGHPSYEQYF

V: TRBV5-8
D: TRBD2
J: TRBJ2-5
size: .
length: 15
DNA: TGTGCCAGCAGCTTGTCAGGAGCGGGAGAGGAGACCCAGTACTTC
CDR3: CASSLSGAGEETQYF

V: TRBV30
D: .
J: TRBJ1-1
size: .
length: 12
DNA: TGTGCCTGGCAGGGTGGGAACACTGAAGCTTTCTTT
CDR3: CAWQGGNTEAFF

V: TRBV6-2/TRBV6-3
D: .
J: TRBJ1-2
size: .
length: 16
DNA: TGTGCCAGCAGTTTTCTGCCCCCAGACAGCCTATATGGCTACACCTTC
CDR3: CASSFLPPDSLYGYTF

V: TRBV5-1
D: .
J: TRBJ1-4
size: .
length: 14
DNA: TGCGCCAGCAGCTTGGAGACTGCGAATGAAAAACTGTTTTTT
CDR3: CASSLETANEKLFF

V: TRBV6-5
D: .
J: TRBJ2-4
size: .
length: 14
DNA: TGTGCCAGCAGTTCCCCCTGGGACAAAAACATTCAGTACTTC
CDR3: CASSSPWDKNIQYF

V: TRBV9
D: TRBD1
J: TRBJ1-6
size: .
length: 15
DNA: TGTGCCAGCAGCGTACAGGACAGGGTGGGATCACCCCTCCACTTT
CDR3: CASSVQDRVGSPLHF

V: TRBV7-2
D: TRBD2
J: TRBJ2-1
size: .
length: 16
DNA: TGTGCCAGCAGCTTAGTAGCGGGAACCGTTTACAATGAGCAGTTCTTC
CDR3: CASSLVAGTVYNEQFF

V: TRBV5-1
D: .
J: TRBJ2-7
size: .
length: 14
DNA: TGCGCCAGCATCAAGCTGTCAGGGACCTACGAGCAGTACTTC
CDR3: CASIKLSGTYEQYF

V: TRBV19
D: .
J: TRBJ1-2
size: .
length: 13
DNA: TGTGCCAGTAAGGAACAGACTAACTATGGCTACACCTTC
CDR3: CASKEQTNYGYTF

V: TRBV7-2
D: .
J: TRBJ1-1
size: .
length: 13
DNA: TGTGCCAGCAGCGTCTCAGTGAACACTGAAGCTTTCTTT
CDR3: CASSVSVNTEAFF

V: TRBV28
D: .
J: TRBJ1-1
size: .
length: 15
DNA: TGTGCCAGCACCCTACTAGGGTCAGGGAACACTGAAGCTTTCTTT
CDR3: CASTLLGSGNTEAFF